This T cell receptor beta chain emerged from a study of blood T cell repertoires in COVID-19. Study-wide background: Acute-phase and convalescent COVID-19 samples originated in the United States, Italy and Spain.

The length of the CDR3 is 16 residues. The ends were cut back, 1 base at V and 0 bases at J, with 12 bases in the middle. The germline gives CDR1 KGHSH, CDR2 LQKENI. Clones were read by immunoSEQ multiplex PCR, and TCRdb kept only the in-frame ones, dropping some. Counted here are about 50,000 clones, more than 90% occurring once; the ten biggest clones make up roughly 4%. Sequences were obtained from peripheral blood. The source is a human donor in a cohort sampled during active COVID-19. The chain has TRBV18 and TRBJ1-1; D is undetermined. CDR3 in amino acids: CASSPREGTMNTEAFF. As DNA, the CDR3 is TGTGCCAGCTCACCACGGGAGGGCACAATGAACACTGAAGCTTTCTTT. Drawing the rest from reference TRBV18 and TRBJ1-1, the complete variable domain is NAGVMQNPRHLVRRRGQEARLRCSPMKGHSHVYWYRQLPEEGLKFMVYLQKENIIDESGMPKERFSAEFPKEGPSILRIQQVVRGDSAAYFCASSPREGTMNTEAFFGQGTRLTVV.